This TCR beta chain was identified during a study of blood T cell repertoires in COVID-19. V was clipped by 2 bases and J by 5 bases, with 16 bases between them. In germline, CDR1 is MNHEY, CDR2 SMNVEV (reference sequence). This CDR3 has 15 residues. Clones were read by immunoSEQ multiplex PCR, and TCRdb kept only the in-frame ones, dropping some. The sample lists 200,000 to 250,000 clones, 80% to 90% occurring once. This clone is a singleton in its sample. The chain employs TRBV27 and TRBJ2-7, with D perhaps TRBD2 (5 bases). This sequence was found in a man under 40 with COVID-19, enrolled during active disease. The sample comprised peripheral blood. CDR3 in amino acids: CASSLMAGGFHEQYF. CDR3 DNA: TGTGCCAGCAGTTTAATGGCGGGTGGTTTCCACGAGCAGTACTTC.